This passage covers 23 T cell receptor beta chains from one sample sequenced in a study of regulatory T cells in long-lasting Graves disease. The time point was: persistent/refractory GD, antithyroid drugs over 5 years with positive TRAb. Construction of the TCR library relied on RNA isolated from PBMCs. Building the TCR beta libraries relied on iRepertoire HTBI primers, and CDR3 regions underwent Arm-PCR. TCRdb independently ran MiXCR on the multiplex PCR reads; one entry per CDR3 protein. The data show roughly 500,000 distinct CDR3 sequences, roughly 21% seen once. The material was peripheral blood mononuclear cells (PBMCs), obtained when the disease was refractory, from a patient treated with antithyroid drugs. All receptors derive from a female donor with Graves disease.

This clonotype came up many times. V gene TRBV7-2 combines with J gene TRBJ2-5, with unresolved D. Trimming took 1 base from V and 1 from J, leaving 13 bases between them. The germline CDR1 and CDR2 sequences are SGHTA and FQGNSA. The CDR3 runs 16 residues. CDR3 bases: TGTGCCAGCAGCTTAGATGTCGCAGCGATCCAAGAGACCCAGTACTTC. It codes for CASSLDVAAIQETQYF.

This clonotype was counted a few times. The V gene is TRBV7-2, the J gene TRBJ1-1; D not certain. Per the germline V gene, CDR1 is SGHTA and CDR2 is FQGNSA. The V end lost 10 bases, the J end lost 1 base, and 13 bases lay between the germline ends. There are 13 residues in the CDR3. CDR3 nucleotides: TGTGCCATAATAATGGGCTGGAACACTGAAGCTTTCTTT. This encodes CAIIMGWNTEAFF.

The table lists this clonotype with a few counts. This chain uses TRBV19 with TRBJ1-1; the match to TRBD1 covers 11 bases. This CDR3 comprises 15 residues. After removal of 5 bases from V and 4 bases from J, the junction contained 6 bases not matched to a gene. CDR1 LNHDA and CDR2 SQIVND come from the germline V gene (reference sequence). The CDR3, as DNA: TGTGCCAGTAGTGCTGCGGACAGGGGGCTCACTGAAGCTTTCTTT. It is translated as CASSAADRGLTEAFF.

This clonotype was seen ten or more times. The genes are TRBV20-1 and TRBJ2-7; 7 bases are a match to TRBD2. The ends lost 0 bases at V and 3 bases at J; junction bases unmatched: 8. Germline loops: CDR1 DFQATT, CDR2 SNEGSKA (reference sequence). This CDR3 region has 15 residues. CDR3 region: CSARDYAGEGYEQYF. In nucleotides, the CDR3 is TGCAGTGCTAGAGATTATGCGGGAGAGGGCTACGAGCAGTACTTC.

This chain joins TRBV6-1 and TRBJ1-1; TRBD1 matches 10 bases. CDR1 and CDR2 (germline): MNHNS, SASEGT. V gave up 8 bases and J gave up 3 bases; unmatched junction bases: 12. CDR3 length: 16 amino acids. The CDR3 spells CASQNGGQGRDTEAFF. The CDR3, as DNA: TGTGCCAGCCAAAATGGGGGACAGGGGAGAGACACTGAAGCTTTCTTT.

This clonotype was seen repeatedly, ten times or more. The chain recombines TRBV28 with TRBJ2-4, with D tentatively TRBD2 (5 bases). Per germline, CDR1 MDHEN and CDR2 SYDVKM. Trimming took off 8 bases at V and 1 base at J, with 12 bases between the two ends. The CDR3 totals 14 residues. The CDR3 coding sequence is TGTGCCAGCGAGGGATGGTTGGCCAAAAACATTCAGTACTTC. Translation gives CASEGWLAKNIQYF. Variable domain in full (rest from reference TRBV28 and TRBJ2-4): DVKVTQSSRYLVKRTGEKVFLECVQDMDHENMFWYRQDPGLGLRLIYFSYDVKMKEKGDIPEGYSVSREKKERFSLILESASTNQTSMYLCASEGWLAKNIQYFGAGTRLSVL.

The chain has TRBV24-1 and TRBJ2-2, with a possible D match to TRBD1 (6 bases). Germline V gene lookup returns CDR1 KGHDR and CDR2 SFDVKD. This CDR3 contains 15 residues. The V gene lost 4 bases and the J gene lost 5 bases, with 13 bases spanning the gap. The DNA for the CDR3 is TGTGCCACCAGTGACAAAGGACAGAATACCGGGGAGCTGTTTTTT. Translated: CATSDKGQNTGELFF.

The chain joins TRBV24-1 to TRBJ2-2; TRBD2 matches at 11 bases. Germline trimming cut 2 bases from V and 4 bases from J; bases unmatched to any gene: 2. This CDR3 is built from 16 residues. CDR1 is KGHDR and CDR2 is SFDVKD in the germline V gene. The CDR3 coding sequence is TGTGCCACCAGTGATTATAGCGGGAGGGCCACCGGGGAGCTGTTTTTT. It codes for CATSDYSGRATGELFF.

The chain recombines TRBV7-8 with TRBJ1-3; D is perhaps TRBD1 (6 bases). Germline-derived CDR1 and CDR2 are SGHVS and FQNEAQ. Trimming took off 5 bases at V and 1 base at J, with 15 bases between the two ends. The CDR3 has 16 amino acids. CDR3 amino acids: CASSPGQKASGNTIYF. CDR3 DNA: TGTGCCAGCAGCCCCGGACAGAAAGCTTCTGGAAACACCATATATTTT.

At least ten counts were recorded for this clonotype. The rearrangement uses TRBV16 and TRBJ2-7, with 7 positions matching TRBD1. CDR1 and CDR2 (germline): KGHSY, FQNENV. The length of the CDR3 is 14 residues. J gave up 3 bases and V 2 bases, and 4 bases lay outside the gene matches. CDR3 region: CASSQPGQHYEQYF. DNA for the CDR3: TGTGCCAGCAGCCAACCGGGACAGCACTACGAGCAGTACTTC.

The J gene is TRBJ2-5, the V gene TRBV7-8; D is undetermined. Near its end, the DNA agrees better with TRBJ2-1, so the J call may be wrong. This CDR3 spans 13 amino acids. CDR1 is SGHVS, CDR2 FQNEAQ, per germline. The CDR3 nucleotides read TGTGCCAGCACCGTACCTGGGTACAATGAGCAGTTCTTC. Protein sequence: CASTVPGYNEQFF.

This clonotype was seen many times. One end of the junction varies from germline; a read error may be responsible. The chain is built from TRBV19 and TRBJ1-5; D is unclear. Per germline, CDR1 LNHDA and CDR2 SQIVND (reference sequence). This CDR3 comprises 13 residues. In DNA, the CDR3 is TGCGCCAGCAGTATATCGGGGAACCAGCCCCAGCATTTT. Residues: CASSISGNQPQHF.

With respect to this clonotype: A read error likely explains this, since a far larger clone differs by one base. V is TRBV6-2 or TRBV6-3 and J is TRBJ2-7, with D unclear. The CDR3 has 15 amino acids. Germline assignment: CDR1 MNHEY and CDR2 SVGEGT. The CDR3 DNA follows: TGTGCCAGCAGTTACTCTGGGTACAGCTCCTACGAGCGGTACTTC. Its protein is CASSYSGYSSYERYF.

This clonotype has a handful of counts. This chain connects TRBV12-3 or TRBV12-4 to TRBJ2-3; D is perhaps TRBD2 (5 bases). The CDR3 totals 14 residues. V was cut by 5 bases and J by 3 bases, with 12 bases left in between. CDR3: CASSLSDLTDTQYF. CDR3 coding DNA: TGTGCCAGCAGTCTGTCGGACTTGACAGATACGCAGTATTTT.

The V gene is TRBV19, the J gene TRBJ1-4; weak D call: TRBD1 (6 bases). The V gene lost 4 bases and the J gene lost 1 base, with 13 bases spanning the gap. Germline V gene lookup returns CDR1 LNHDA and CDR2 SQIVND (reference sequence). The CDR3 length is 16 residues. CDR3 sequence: CASSKVTGRTNEKLFF. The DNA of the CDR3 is TGTGCCAGTAGTAAGGTAACAGGGAGAACTAATGAAAAACTGTTTTTT.

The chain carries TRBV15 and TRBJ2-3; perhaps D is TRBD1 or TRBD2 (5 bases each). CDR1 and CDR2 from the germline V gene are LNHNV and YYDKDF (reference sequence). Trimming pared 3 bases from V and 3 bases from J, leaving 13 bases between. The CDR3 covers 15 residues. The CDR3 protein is CATSSPGGITDTQYF. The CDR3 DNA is TGTGCCACCAGCAGTCCTGGGGGAATAACAGATACGCAGTATTTT.

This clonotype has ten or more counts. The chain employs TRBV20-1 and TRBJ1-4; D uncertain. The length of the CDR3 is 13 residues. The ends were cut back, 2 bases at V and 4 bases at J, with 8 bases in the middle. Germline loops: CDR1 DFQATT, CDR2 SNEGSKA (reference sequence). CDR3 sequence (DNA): TGCAGTGCTAGAAGGACTAGTAATGAAAAACTGTTTTTT. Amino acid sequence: CSARRTSNEKLFF.

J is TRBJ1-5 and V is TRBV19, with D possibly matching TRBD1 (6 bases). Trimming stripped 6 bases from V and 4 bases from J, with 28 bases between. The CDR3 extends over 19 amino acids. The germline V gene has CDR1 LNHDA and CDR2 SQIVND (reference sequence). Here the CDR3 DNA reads TGTGCCAGTAGACCGAGGGGCAGGGGAGAAGGTTTTGCAAATCAGCCCCAGCATTTT. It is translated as CASRPRGRGEGFANQPQHF. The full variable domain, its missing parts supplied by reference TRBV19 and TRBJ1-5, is DGGITQSPKYLFRKEGQNVTLSCEQNLNHDAMYWYRQDPGQGLRLIYYSQIVNDFQKGDIAEGYSVSREKKESFPLTVTSAQKNPTAFYLCASRPRGRGEGFANQPQHFGDGTRLSIL.

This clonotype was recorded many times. The CDR3 nucleotides read TGTGCCAGCAGTTTCCCCCCAGGGGGAACCTACGAGCAGTACTTC. Protein product: CASSFPPGGTYEQYF. This chain joins TRBV28 and TRBJ2-7, with 7 bases aligning to TRBD1. The germline V gene has CDR1 MDHEN and CDR2 SYDVKM. The V gene end was trimmed by 3 bases and the J gene end by 2 bases; junction bases not matched to a gene: 7. The CDR3 totals 15 residues.

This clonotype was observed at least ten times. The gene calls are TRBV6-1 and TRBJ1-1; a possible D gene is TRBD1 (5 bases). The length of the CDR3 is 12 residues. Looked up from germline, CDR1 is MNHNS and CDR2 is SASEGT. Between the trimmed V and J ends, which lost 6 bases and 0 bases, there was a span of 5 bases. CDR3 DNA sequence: TGTGCCAGCAGGACAGTGAACACTGAAGCTTTCTTT. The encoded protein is CASRTVNTEAFF.

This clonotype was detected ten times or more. The CDR3 spells CASSFRNQGLFF. The CDR3 DNA reads as TGTGCCAGCAGTTTCCGAAATCAGGGATTGTTTTTT. The chain uses TRBV28 and TRBJ1-4; D possibly corresponds to TRBD1 (5 bases). Germline CDR1 and CDR2: MDHEN and SYDVKM. The CDR3 consists of 12 residues. V shed 3 bases and J shed 15 bases, with 14 bases lying between them.

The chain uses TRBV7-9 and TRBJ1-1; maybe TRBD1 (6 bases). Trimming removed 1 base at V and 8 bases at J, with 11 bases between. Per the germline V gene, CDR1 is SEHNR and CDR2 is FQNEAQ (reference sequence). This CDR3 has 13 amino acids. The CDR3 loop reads CASSLEGGAEAFF. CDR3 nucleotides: TGTGCCAGCAGCTTAGAGGGGGGTGCCGAAGCTTTCTTT.

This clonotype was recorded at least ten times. CDR3 loop: CASSFSLADFQETQYF. CDR3 DNA: TGTGCCAGCAGTTTTTCCCTAGCAGACTTTCAAGAGACCCAGTACTTC. The rearrangement joins TRBV28 to TRBJ2-5, with D maybe TRBD2 (5 bases). The CDR3 runs 16 residues. Germline CDR1 reads MDHEN; CDR2 reads SYDVKM. V shed 3 bases and J shed 2 bases, with 16 bases lying between them.